The next 22 T cell receptor beta chains were all read from a single sample in a study of spatial heterogeneity in lung cancer. Time point in this sample: blood at routine non-recurrence follow-up after resection. TCRdb analysed the 5' RACE reads with MiXCR anew, one entry per CDR3 protein. The sample lists 45,000 to 50,000 distinct CDR3 sequences, approximately 10% occurring once. The specimen was PBMCs, collected at follow-up. The source of these receptors is a male donor with early-stage non-small cell lung cancer.

Ten or more counts support this clonotype. The chain joins TRBV12-3 or TRBV12-4 to TRBJ1-1, with 7 bases lining up with TRBD1. J gave up 0 bases and V 6 bases, and 4 bases lay outside the gene matches. This CDR3 has 14 amino acids. This CDR3 reads CASRKGAMNTEAFF. CDR3 in DNA: TGTGCCAGCAGGAAGGGGGCTATGAACACTGAAGCTTTCTTT.

V gene TRBV27 combines with J gene TRBJ2-7, with a weak D call TRBD2 (6 bases). V lost 9 bases to trimming and J lost 2 bases, with 11 bases between them. The CDR3 has 12 amino acids. The germline V gene encodes CDR1 MNHEY and CDR2 SMNVEV (reference sequence). The CDR3 DNA sequence: TGTGCCAGTTTTCGGGAGACCTACGAGCAGTACTTC. This codes for CASFRETYEQYF.

In this sample, this clonotype turned up many times. The chain uses TRBV30 and TRBJ2-7; D remains unclear. The V end lost 0 bases, the J end lost 2 bases, and 8 bases lay between the germline ends. Germline values: CDR1 GTSNPN, CDR2 SVGIG (reference sequence). CDR3 length equals 13 residues. The CDR3: CAWSVNGPYEQYF. In DNA form, the CDR3 reads TGTGCCTGGAGTGTTAACGGACCCTACGAGCAGTACTTC.

Only a few counts were recorded for this clonotype. The CDR3 sequence: CASRETGGKSTEAFF. The DNA for the CDR3 is TGTGCCAGCAGAGAGACAGGGGGCAAAAGCACTGAAGCTTTCTTT. This chain links TRBV12-3 or TRBV12-4 with TRBJ1-1; 10 bases line up with TRBD1. The CDR3 totals 15 residues. The trim removed 6 bases at V and 4 bases at J, leaving 8 bases unmatched.

This clonotype was observed at least ten times. V gene TRBV12-3 or TRBV12-4 combines with J gene TRBJ2-1; 11 nucleotides agree with TRBD2. The CDR3 is 17 residues long. The V segment lost 7 bases and the J segment 9 bases; nucleotides outside the gene matches: 17. CDR3: CASIWTFDSGGAVEQFF. In DNA form, the CDR3 reads TGTGCCAGCATTTGGACTTTTGATAGCGGGGGGGCCGTTGAGCAGTTCTTC.

Many counts were recorded for this clonotype. The genes are TRBV7-9 and TRBJ2-6, with D unresolved. CDR3 length equals 17 residues. Trimming removed 5 bases from V and 0 bases from J, with 14 bases in between. CDR1 is SEHNR, CDR2 FQNEAQ, per germline (reference sequence). Written as DNA, the CDR3 is TGTGCCAGCAGCAGGATTGGGCTTAACTCTGGGGCCAACGTCCTGACTTTC. It codes for CASSRIGLNSGANVLTF.

This clonotype was counted only a few times. The chain carries TRBV20-1 and TRBJ2-1; 10 nucleotides agree with TRBD1. The germline gives CDR1 DFQATT, CDR2 SNEGSKA (reference sequence). V shed 0 bases and J 7 bases; nucleotides not matched to a gene: 6. The CDR3 has 15 residues. In DNA form, the CDR3 reads TGCAGTGCTAGAGATGCGGGACAGGGGACGAATGAGCAGTTCTTC. Residues: CSARDAGQGTNEQFF.

The chain links TRBV11-3 to TRBJ1-1, with D unclear. This CDR3 is built from 13 residues. CDR1 and CDR2 from the germline V gene are SGHNT and YENEEA. V was trimmed by 3 bases and J by 6 bases, leaving 11 bases between them. The CDR3 DNA follows: TGTGCCAGCAGCTTGGATGGAAACTCTGAAGCTTTCTTT. Protein: CASSLDGNSEAFF.

The chain uses TRBV6-1 and TRBJ1-2, with 8 bases that match TRBD1. CDR1 and CDR2 (germline): MNHNS, SASEGT. CDR3 length: 13 amino acids. Germline trimming cut 7 bases from V and 4 bases from J; bases unmatched to any gene: 5. This CDR3 is CASIAGTGYGYTF. DNA of the CDR3: TGTGCCAGCATAGCCGGGACAGGCTATGGCTACACCTTC.

This clonotype has at least ten counts. CDR3 nucleotide sequence: TGTGCCAGCAGCTCCCAAGGGGGCTTAAACACCGGGGAGCTGTTTTTT. Encoded protein: CASSSQGGLNTGELFF. The chain links TRBV7-2 to TRBJ2-2; 7 positions match TRBD1. The CDR3 covers 16 residues. CDR1 is SGHTA, CDR2 FQGNSA, per germline. The junction had 7 bases not matched to a gene; V was cut back by 4 bases and J by 2 bases.

Many counts were recorded for this clonotype. The chain carries TRBV12-3 or TRBV12-4 and TRBJ2-3; D might be TRBD1 or TRBD2, each matching 5 bases. The CDR3 length is 15 residues. V lost 3 bases and J 0 bases, leaving 10 bases between the germline ends. This CDR3 reads CASSFPGRSTDTQYF. The CDR3 DNA follows: TGTGCCAGCAGTTTCCCGGGACGAAGCACAGATACGCAGTATTTT.

This clonotype was seen more than once but under ten times. The chain carries TRBV10-3 and TRBJ2-3, with 7 positions matching TRBD1. The CDR3 is 14 amino acids. Germline CDR1 ENHRY, CDR2 SYGVKD. V lost 2 bases and J lost 1; bases outside the gene matches: 0. The CDR3 sequence: CAISEDRGTDTQYF. Here the CDR3 DNA reads TGTGCCATCAGTGAGGACAGGGGCACAGATACGCAGTATTTT.

There are many counts of this clonotype. The chain couples TRBV30 to TRBJ2-1; 8 bases match TRBD1. There are 13 residues in the CDR3. Losses at the gene ends were 1 base for V and 9 bases for J; bases not matched to a gene: 5. From germline, CDR1 is GTSNPN and CDR2 SVGIG (reference sequence). CDR3 in amino acids: CAWSGTGIGEQFF. The CDR3 nucleotides are TGTGCCTGGAGTGGGACAGGGATCGGTGAGCAGTTCTTC. The full variable domain, with the rest looked up from reference TRBV30 and TRBJ2-1, is SQTIHQWPATLVQPVGSPLSLECTVEGTSNPNLYWYRQAAGRGLQLLFYSVGIGQISSEVPQNLSASRPQDRQFILSSKKLLLSDSGFYLCAWSGTGIGEQFFGPGTRLTVL.

The chain carries TRBV20-1 and TRBJ1-6; D is unresolved. Per the germline V gene, CDR1 is DFQATT and CDR2 is SNEGSKA (reference sequence). V lost 7 bases and J lost 7, with 14 bases in between. The CDR3 spans 13 residues. The CDR3 spells CSVPRRENSPLHF. CDR3 nucleotide sequence: TGCAGTGTTCCCCGGCGGGAGAATTCACCCCTCCACTTT.

This clonotype was picked up many times. J is TRBJ1-2 and V is TRBV7-2; 8 bases line up with TRBD1. Losses at the gene ends were 5 bases for V and 0 bases for J; bases not matched to a gene: 5. This CDR3 has 15 residues. Germline V lookup: CDR1 SGHTA, CDR2 FQGNSA. DNA for the CDR3: TGTGCCAGCAGCCCCACGACAGGGGCTAACTATGGCTACACCTTC. Translating gives CASSPTTGANYGYTF.

For this clonotype: Mismatch with germline at one junction end may stem from a read error. J is TRBJ1-3 and V is TRBV20-1; D not certain. Germline CDR1 reads DFQATT; CDR2 reads SNEGSKA (reference sequence). This CDR3 has 14 residues. CDR3 sequence: CSADRANSGNTIYF. The CDR3 DNA is TGCAGTGCTGACCGGGCTAACTCTGGAAACACTATATATTTT.

This clonotype was picked up a small number of times. V usage is TRBV19 and J usage is TRBJ1-5, with D unresolved. CDR3 length: 15 residues. With 4 bases removed from V and 2 bases from J, the gap between germline ends came to 12 bases. Germline CDR1 and CDR2: LNHDA and SQIVND (reference sequence). CDR3 DNA: TGTGCCAGTAGTACTGGGTTTGCAGGCAATCAGCCCCAGCATTTT. Its translation is CASSTGFAGNQPQHF.

This clonotype occurred many times. The CDR3 loop is CASSLEPPHGNTIYF. In DNA form, the CDR3 reads TGTGCCAGCAGCTTAGAACCCCCTCACGGAAACACCATATATTTT. The V and J genes are TRBV11-2 and TRBJ1-3; D is unclear. The V end was cut by 0 bases, the J end by 4 bases, with 10 bases between. The germline V gene has CDR1 SGHAT and CDR2 FQNNGV. CDR3 length equals 15 residues.

In its sample, this clonotype was seen many times. The chain recombines TRBV29-1 with TRBJ2-7; D might be TRBD2 (6 bases). V shed 2 bases and J shed 3 bases, with 8 bases lying between them. Germline lookup yields CDR1 SQVTM and CDR2 ANQGSEA. The CDR3 length is 12 residues. The CDR3 sequence: CSVEPSVYEQYF. DNA of the CDR3: TGCAGCGTTGAACCTAGCGTCTACGAGCAGTACTTC.

V gene TRBV28 combines with J gene TRBJ1-4, with no clear D. V was trimmed by 7 bases and J by 6 bases, leaving 9 bases between them. The V gene's germline CDR1 is MDHEN and CDR2 SYDVKM. The CDR3 spans 12 residues. The CDR3, as DNA: TGTGCCAGCAATATCCCCGATGAAAAACTGTTTTTT. Its protein product is CASNIPDEKLFF.

This clonotype was observed many times. V gene TRBV5-4 combines with J gene TRBJ2-7; possibly TRBD2 for D (5 bases). Germline V gene data show CDR1 as SGHNT and CDR2 as YYREEE (reference sequence). Trimming removed 6 bases at V and 3 bases at J, with 16 bases between. The CDR3 runs 14 residues. Written as DNA, the CDR3 is TGTGCCAGCAAGGAGGATTCGAACGGCTACGAGCAGTACTTC. This sequence encodes CASKEDSNGYEQYF.

Only a few counts were recorded for this clonotype. The chain's CDR3 is CASSLALEQGWMNTEAFF. CDR3 DNA: TGTGCCAGCAGCTTGGCACTCGAACAGGGGTGGATGAACACTGAAGCTTTCTTT. V and J are TRBV5-5 and TRBJ1-1, with 7 bases aligning to TRBD1. Germline loops: CDR1 SGHKS, CDR2 YYEKEE (reference sequence). The V segment lost 0 bases and the J segment 0 bases; nucleotides outside the gene matches: 11. CDR3 size: 18 residues.